This passage covers 21 T cell receptor beta chains from one sample sequenced in a study of somatic mutations in cytotoxic T cells in rheumatoid arthritis. Some clones are missing from TCRdb's copy, which holds only in-frame ones; the method was immunoSEQ multiplex PCR. The sample lists roughly 30,000 clones, about 81% seen once, with about 8.6% in the top ten. Specimen: CD8+ T cells sorted from blood. The receptors were sampled from an adult with rheumatoid arthritis.

This chain uses TRBV5-6 with TRBJ2-1, with 8 bases fitting TRBD2. Germline V gene lookup returns CDR1 SGHDT and CDR2 YYEEEE. The CDR3 has 14 residues. V lost 4 bases to trimming and J lost 9 bases; unmatched junction nucleotides: 9. DNA of the CDR3: TGTGCCAGCAGCCCCCAGCGGGAGTGGGGTGAGCAGTTCTTC. Protein: CASSPQREWGEQFF.

This clone was recorded once. V is TRBV19 and J is TRBJ1-2; D unresolved. Trimming removed 1 base from V and 2 bases from J, with 11 bases in between. This CDR3 contains 15 residues. The germline V gene encodes CDR1 LNHDA and CDR2 SQIVND (reference sequence). DNA for the CDR3: TGTGCCAGTAGTATAGGGGTACGAGGGAACTATGGCTACACCTTC. It specifies CASSIGVRGNYGYTF.

The chain carries TRBV4-1 and TRBJ2-1; TRBD1 aligns across 12 bases. This CDR3 comprises 17 residues. Germline V gene sequence: CDR1 MGHRA, CDR2 YSYEKL. J gave up 5 bases and V 0 bases, and 5 bases lay outside the gene matches. This CDR3 is CASSQETGQGAHNEQFF. For the CDR3, the DNA is TGCGCCAGCAGCCAAGAGACGGGACAGGGGGCCCACAATGAGCAGTTCTTC.

This clone appeared a few times. The CDR3 region is CASSYEQGSDTQYF. The CDR3 region has the DNA TGCGCCAGCAGTTACGAACAGGGGTCAGATACGCAGTATTTT. The rearrangement joins TRBV5-1 to TRBJ2-3, with 7 bases lining up with TRBD1. The length of the CDR3 is 14 residues. In germline, CDR1 is SGHRS, CDR2 YFSETQ. Unmatched junction bases numbered 7, after V lost 5 bases and J lost 4 bases.

This clone was found a few times. The genes are TRBV7-9 and TRBJ2-7, with no clear D. The length of the CDR3 is 14 residues. Germline-derived CDR1 and CDR2 are SEHNR and FQNEAQ (reference sequence). V lost 5 bases and J 4 bases, leaving 15 bases between the germline ends. The CDR3 DNA sequence: TGTGCCAGCAGCCTACCGACTGGTACGTACGAGCAGTACTTC. This encodes CASSLPTGTYEQYF.

The genes are TRBV4-1 and TRBJ2-7, with 9 bases identical to TRBD2. The CDR3 runs to 16 residues. The ends lost 4 bases at V and 6 bases at J; junction bases unmatched: 13. The germline CDR1 and CDR2 sequences are MGHRA and YSYEKL. CDR3 nucleotide sequence: TGCGCCAGCAGCCCTTACCATAGCGGGAGTGGGCGCGAGCAGTACTTC. It yields the protein CASSPYHSGSGREQYF.

This clone has only one observation. The chain uses TRBV18 and TRBJ2-3, with a tentative D call TRBD2 (6 bases). Germline V gene data show CDR1 as KGHSH and CDR2 as LQKENI. The length of the CDR3 is 19 residues. Trimming stripped 1 base from V and 0 bases from J, with 20 bases between. CDR3 in amino acids: CASSPLEASPGTSTDTQYF. The CDR3 nucleotides read TGTGCCAGCTCACCACTCGAAGCTTCGCCGGGGACTAGCACAGATACGCAGTATTTT.

The chain joins TRBV5-6 to TRBJ2-1, with D perhaps TRBD1 (5 bases). Trimming took 4 bases from V and 5 from J, leaving 10 bases between them. Germline CDR1 reads SGHDT; CDR2 reads YYEEEE. This CDR3 has 13 amino acids. CDR3: CASSQDTNNEQFF. The CDR3 DNA reads as TGTGCCAGCAGCCAGGACACTAACAATGAGCAGTTCTTC.

The CDR3 region has the DNA TGTGCCAGCACCGTGACAGGGGGCACTGAAGCTTTCTTT. This sequence encodes CASTVTGGTEAFF. The rearrangement uses TRBV6-5 and TRBJ1-1; TRBD1 matches at 9 bases. This CDR3 has 13 residues. Losses at the gene ends were 7 bases for V and 4 bases for J; bases not matched to a gene: 4. The germline gives CDR1 MNHEY, CDR2 SVGAGI.

CDR3 sequence (DNA): TGTGCCATCAGTGAGGAGGGGGGGGTGGTCGCAGATACGCAGTATTTT. This encodes CAISEEGGVVADTQYF. The genes are TRBV10-3 and TRBJ2-3, with D possibly TRBD2 on 7 matching bases. There are 16 residues in the CDR3. Germline CDR1 is ENHRY and CDR2 is SYGVKD. V lost 2 bases to trimming and J lost 4 bases, with 16 bases between them.

CDR3 coding DNA: TGTGCCAGCAGCCCCGGGACAGCAGACACAGATACGCAGTATTTT. Translated: CASSPGTADTDTQYF. V gene TRBV6-4 combines with J gene TRBJ2-3; 7 bases match TRBD1. CDR1 and CDR2 (germline): MRHNA, SNTAGT. The length of the CDR3 is 15 residues. V shed 6 bases and J 2 bases; nucleotides not matched to a gene: 8.

This clone was counted a few times. The CDR3 sequence is CASSSRGLWQFF. The CDR3 DNA reads TGTGCCAGCAGCTCCAGGGGGCTGTGGCAGTTCTTC. V and J are TRBV7-2 and TRBJ2-1; 8 positions match TRBD1. The J segment lost 12 bases and the V segment lost 4 bases, leaving 5 bases of the junction unmatched. The CDR3 totals 12 residues. Germline V CDR1 and CDR2: SGHTA, FQGNSA.

This clone was detected a few times. V is TRBV5-1 and J is TRBJ2-7; D is ambiguous. V shed 2 bases and J shed 0 bases, with 9 bases lying between them. The CDR3 runs to 14 residues. The germline V gene encodes CDR1 SGHRS and CDR2 YFSETQ. DNA of the CDR3: TGCGCCAGCAGCTTAGATGGTTCCTCCTACGAGCAGTACTTC. Its translation is CASSLDGSSYEQYF.

The CDR3 here is CASSLGLAEQFF. DNA for the CDR3: TGTGCCAGCAGCCTAGGACTAGCGGAGCAGTTCTTC. The V call is TRBV14, the J call TRBJ2-1, with 9 bases lining up with TRBD2. The CDR3 has 12 amino acids. Germline CDR1 is SGHDN and CDR2 is FVKESK. J was trimmed by 10 bases and V by 4 bases; bases with no gene match: 2.

J is TRBJ1-5 and V is TRBV9; D remains ambiguous. Germline V lookup: CDR1 SGDLS, CDR2 YYNGEE. CDR3 length equals 14 residues. Between the trimmed V and J ends, which lost 5 bases and 2 bases, there was a span of 11 bases. CDR3 region: CASSGGKGNQPQHF. CDR3 coding DNA: TGTGCCAGCAGTGGAGGGAAAGGCAATCAGCCCCAGCATTTT.

V and J are TRBV11-3 and TRBJ2-5, with D perhaps TRBD1 or TRBD2 (6 bases each). Deletions cut 5 bases from V and 5 bases from J, with 15 bases between. There are 14 residues in the CDR3. CDR1 SGHNT and CDR2 YENEEA come from the germline V gene. CDR3 in amino acids: CASSVRGAGETQYF. CDR3 coding DNA: TGTGCCAGCAGCGTAAGGGGGGCCGGGGAGACCCAGTACTTC.

This chain connects TRBV29-1 to TRBJ2-7, with unresolved D. This CDR3 contains 13 residues. Trimming left V 4 bases short and J 0 bases short, with 10 bases between. Germline values: CDR1 SQVTM, CDR2 ANQGSEA. The CDR3 bases are TGCAGCGTTGTAGACACTTACTCCTACGAGCAGTACTTC. The encoded protein is CSVVDTYSYEQYF.

The chain couples TRBV30 to TRBJ2-6, with TRBD1 as a possible D gene (5 bases). CDR3 length equals 15 residues. Germline CDR1 GTSNPN, CDR2 SVGIG (reference sequence). The V gene lost 0 bases and the J gene lost 2 bases, with 8 bases spanning the gap. CDR3 bases: TGTGCCTGGAGTGTACTCAGGGCTGGGGCCAACGTCCTGACTTTC. It specifies CAWSVLRAGANVLTF.

The gene calls are TRBV9 and TRBJ1-2, with 8 bases identical to TRBD1. This CDR3 has 15 amino acids. Germline V gene data show CDR1 as SGDLS and CDR2 as YYNGEE. V gave up 7 bases and J gave up 2 bases; unmatched junction bases: 10. In DNA form, the CDR3 reads TGTGCCAGCGCCCCGACAGGGGTGGCCAACTATGGCTACACCTTC. Its translation is CASAPTGVANYGYTF.

The CDR3 DNA is TGTGCCAGTAAGGGCCGATGGGGCTACACCTTC. Amino acid sequence: CASKGRWGYTF. The gene calls are TRBV19 and TRBJ1-2, with D unclear. The V gene lost 7 bases and the J gene lost 8 bases, with 11 bases spanning the gap. The CDR3 consists of 11 residues. Germline loops: CDR1 LNHDA, CDR2 SQIVND (reference sequence).

The rearrangement joins TRBV27 to TRBJ2-1; 8 positions agree with TRBD2. Trimming at V came to 4 bases and at J to 4 bases, leaving 9 bases not matched to a gene. The CDR3 totals 16 residues. Germline-derived CDR1 and CDR2 are MNHEY and SMNVEV (reference sequence). Here the CDR3 reads CASSSLGLGGYNEQFF. CDR3 in DNA: TGTGCCAGCAGTTCCCTGGGACTAGGGGGATACAATGAGCAGTTCTTC.